This T cell receptor (beta chain) appears in the sequencing data of a study of shared clonotypes between healthy human individuals. Turning to the study itself: Aged between 18 and 49, the donors were a couple of women and a few men.

Germline V gene lookup returns CDR1 MGHRA and CDR2 YSYEKL. V dropped 4 bases and J dropped 0; count of bases not matched to a gene: 2. The CDR3 runs 14 residues. Naive CD8 cells comprised CD45RO-negative, CCR7-positively selected cells, excluding terminally differentiated effector memory CD45RA+ cells. Per the study methods: Because ImmunoSEQ provided only junction sequences with no quality scores, the filtering differed. Libraries were prepared by immunoSEQ multiplex PCR; TCRdb keeps only in-frame clonotypes and omits some of them. V, J and clone size are taken as reported in that table, and D and trimming were inferred from the DNA itself. The sample lists 630,000 or so clones, 95% to 98% occurring once.

Sequencing used naive CD8+ T cells sorted from blood. The chain couples TRBV4-1 to TRBJ2-7; TRBD1 matches 8 bases. The receptor's source is a man in his thirties or forties in good health. This CDR3 reads CASSLGQASYEQYF. The CDR3 bases are TGCGCCAGCAGCCTGGGACAGGCCTCCTACGAGCAGTACTTC.